The 24 T cell receptor beta chains listed next were all sequenced from one sample in a study of T cells in Graves' hyperthyroidism and ophthalmopathy. RNA transcripts yielded amplified TCR beta CDR3 regions. TCR CDR3 underwent first-round RT-PCR with the HTBI primer set. TCRdb re-called the multiplex PCR reads with MiXCR, one entry per CDR3 protein. Among about 98,000 distinct CDR3 sequences listed, about 37% were seen once. The specimen sequenced was peripheral blood or thyroid tissue (not recorded which). All receptors come from a woman in her thirties with Graves' hyperthyroidism.

This clonotype was recorded many times. The chain couples TRBV5-1 to TRBJ1-4; the match to TRBD1 covers 8 bases. CDR3 size: 14 residues. Germline CDR1 SGHRS, CDR2 YFSETQ. V lost 4 bases to trimming and J lost 4 bases; unmatched junction nucleotides: 3. CDR3 nucleotide sequence: TGCGCCAGCAGCCTCGGACAGGGTAATGAAAAACTGTTTTTT. Residues: CASSLGQGNEKLFF.

In this sample, this clonotype turned up many times. The V and J genes are TRBV20-1 and TRBJ1-2; D gene unclear. Per germline, CDR1 DFQATT and CDR2 SNEGSKA (reference sequence). This CDR3 spans 14 amino acids. The V gene lost 1 base and the J gene lost 3 bases, with 12 bases spanning the gap. CDR3 residues: CSARVRRADYGYTF. DNA of the CDR3: TGCAGTGCTAGAGTCCGAAGGGCGGACTATGGCTACACCTTC.

This rearrangement joins TRBV7-3 to TRBJ2-7; 8 bases map to TRBD1. CDR1 is SGHTA, CDR2 FQGTGA, per germline. The CDR3 is made up of 15 amino acids. The V and J ends lost 6 bases and 3 bases, in that order; junction bases with no gene match: 10. The CDR3 spells CASSQTDRAGYEQYF. In DNA, the CDR3 is TGTGCCAGCAGTCAAACGGACAGGGCTGGCTACGAGCAGTACTTC.

This clonotype was counted only a few times. This chain connects TRBV11-3 to TRBJ2-3, with 9 bases identical to TRBD1. V gave up 6 bases and J gave up 6 bases; unmatched junction bases: 7. The CDR3 has 14 amino acids. CDR1 is SGHNT, CDR2 YENEEA, per germline. The CDR3 nucleotides are TGTGCCAGCAGTTCTAGGACAGGGGAGGATACGCAGTATTTT. This codes for CASSSRTGEDTQYF.

Points on this clonotype: One end of the junction does not line up with germline, which may come from a read error. In DNA, the CDR3 is TGTGCCATCAGTAAATTTGTTGGTGAGACCCAGTGCTTC. Its protein is CAISKFVGETQCF. The chain employs TRBV10-3 and TRBJ2-7; D is undetermined. This CDR3 contains 13 residues. The germline V gene encodes CDR1 ENHRY and CDR2 SYGVKD.

The chain uses TRBV20-1 and TRBJ2-5; 9 nucleotides match TRBD1. Per the germline V gene, CDR1 is DFQATT and CDR2 is SNEGSKA (reference sequence). The ends lost 1 base at V and 7 bases at J; junction bases unmatched: 10. The CDR3 has 15 amino acids. The CDR3: CSARAGTGLAVTQYF. The CDR3 DNA sequence: TGCAGTGCTAGAGCGGGGACAGGGCTTGCAGTGACCCAGTACTTC.

This clonotype came up many times. The chain joins TRBV3-1 to TRBJ1-1; D is ambiguous. CDR3 length: 13 residues. Trimming took off 4 bases at V and 2 bases at J, with 8 bases between the two ends. Looked up from germline, CDR1 is LGHDT and CDR2 is YNNKEL (reference sequence). This CDR3 reads CASSPTPNTEAFF. For the CDR3, the DNA is TGTGCCAGCAGCCCTACACCCAACACTGAAGCTTTCTTT.

This clonotype was observed a few times. The chain carries TRBV6-5 and TRBJ2-7; 9 bases fit TRBD2. This CDR3 is 14 amino acids long. The V gene end was trimmed by 6 bases and the J gene end by 6 bases; junction bases not matched to a gene: 9. Germline V gives CDR1 MNHEY, CDR2 SVGAGI. The CDR3 sequence is CASSLRLAVGEQYF. In nucleotides, the CDR3 is TGTGCCAGCAGCTTGCGACTAGCGGTTGGCGAGCAGTACTTC.

In this sample, this clonotype turned up many times. The chain combines TRBV6-5 with TRBJ1-1; D perhaps matches TRBD1 (5 bases). V dropped 5 bases and J dropped 3 bases, with 10 bases sitting between them. CDR3 length equals 13 residues. CDR1 is MNHEY, CDR2 SVGAGI, per germline. The CDR3 bases are TGTGCCAGCAGTGTAGGGGTTGACACTGAAGCTTTCTTT. Its protein is CASSVGVDTEAFF.

V gene TRBV10-3 combines with J gene TRBJ1-5; D is perhaps TRBD1 (5 bases). Germline CDR1 ENHRY, CDR2 SYGVKD. The CDR3 sequence is 15 residues long. Trimming took off 4 bases at V and 3 bases at J, with 13 bases between the two ends. CDR3 bases: TGTGCCATCAGTGGGGGCAGGGAAGCCAATCAGCCCCAGCATTTT. Encoded protein: CAISGGREANQPQHF.

The rearrangement links TRBV5-6 to TRBJ2-6; D gene ambiguous. The V end was cut by 4 bases, the J end by 0 bases, with 8 bases between. The CDR3 spans 15 residues. Germline values: CDR1 SGHDT, CDR2 YYEEEE. For the CDR3, the DNA is TGTGCCAGCAGCCTCGTGCACTCTGGGGCCAACGTCCTGACTTTC. Its translation: CASSLVHSGANVLTF. Combining the CDR3 with reference TRBV5-6 and TRBJ2-6 gives the whole variable domain DAGVTQSPTHLIKTRGQQVTLRCSPKSGHDTVSWYQQALGQGPQFIFQYYEEEERQRGNFPDRFSGHQFPNYSSELNVNALLLGDSALYLCASSLVHSGANVLTFGAGSRLTVL.

This clonotype was observed many times. V usage is TRBV7-9 and J usage is TRBJ1-3; D call uncertain. Germline loops: CDR1 SEHNR, CDR2 FQNEAQ (reference sequence). CDR3 length: 14 residues. Trimming left V 0 bases short and J 4 bases short, with 7 bases between. In DNA form, the CDR3 reads TGTGCCAGCAGCTTAGCGGTTAAAGGAAACACCATATATTTT. Residues: CASSLAVKGNTIYF.

The chain joins TRBV29-1 to TRBJ2-7, with 7 bases that match TRBD1. The CDR3 is 13 residues long. V trimming: 7 bases; J trimming: 3 bases; junction bases outside the gene matches: 9. The germline V gene encodes CDR1 SQVTM and CDR2 ANQGSEA. The CDR3, as DNA: TGCAGCGCAAGACAGGGTTTGCACTACGAGCAGTACTTC. Translation: CSARQGLHYEQYF.

The table lists this clonotype with many counts. The rearrangement links TRBV6-1 to TRBJ1-1; TRBD1 is a possible D gene (6 bases). Germline assignment: CDR1 MNHNS and CDR2 SASEGT. The CDR3 has 15 residues. V was clipped by 3 bases and J by 3 bases, with 14 bases between them. CDR3 nucleotides: TGTGCCAGCAGTGACCATGGGACAAGGGACACTGAAGCTTTCTTT. Residues: CASSDHGTRDTEAFF.

The J gene is TRBJ2-7, the V gene TRBV6-5; 12 nucleotides match TRBD2. This CDR3 has 14 amino acids. Germline V CDR1 and CDR2: MNHEY, SVGAGI. V lost 6 bases and J lost 0; bases outside the gene matches: 0. CDR3 sequence: CASRTSGSSYEQYF. In nucleotides, the CDR3 is TGTGCCAGCAGGACTAGCGGGAGCTCCTACGAGCAGTACTTC.

Ten or more counts support this clonotype. The chain carries TRBV6-5 and TRBJ1-3; D may be TRBD1 (5 bases). This CDR3 region has 16 residues. Germline lookup yields CDR1 MNHEY and CDR2 SVGAGI. Trimming pared 5 bases from V and 2 bases from J, leaving 16 bases between. CDR3 in DNA: TGTGCCAGCAGTGGGACGGGAAGAAGACCTGGAAACACCATATATTTT. Protein product: CASSGTGRRPGNTIYF.

This chain links TRBV7-2 with TRBJ1-2; D may be TRBD1 (6 bases). This CDR3 spans 14 amino acids. Per the germline V gene, CDR1 is SGHTA and CDR2 is FQGNSA. V was trimmed by 5 bases and J by 7 bases, leaving 17 bases between them. The DNA of the CDR3 is TGTGCCAGCAGCCGAGGGGCAGGGGTACCTGGCTACACCTTC. Amino acid sequence: CASSRGAGVPGYTF.

The CDR3 DNA sequence: TGTGCCAGCAGTTTGGGGGGGACTCAGCCCCAGTACTTC. Translation: CASSLGGTQPQYF. The chain carries TRBV27 and TRBJ2-5; 7 bases map to TRBD2. V shed 3 bases and J 9 bases; nucleotides not matched to a gene: 7. This CDR3 has 13 residues. Germline V CDR1 and CDR2: MNHEY, SMNVEV (reference sequence).

This clonotype was seen ten or more times. The V gene is TRBV9, the J gene TRBJ1-3; TRBD1 matches at 7 bases. This CDR3 has 15 residues. In germline, CDR1 is SGDLS, CDR2 YYNGEE. Losses at the gene ends were 3 bases for V and 2 bases for J; bases not matched to a gene: 5. Written as DNA, the CDR3 is TGTGCCAGCAGCGAGGAGGGGGCGGCTGGAAACACCATATATTTT. Translated, it gives CASSEEGAAGNTIYF.

This clonotype came up a few times. The CDR3 bases are TGTGCCAGCAGCCAAGATGAGGGGGTATACACTGAAGCTTTCTTT. Encoded protein: CASSQDEGVYTEAFF. This chain joins TRBV7-2 and TRBJ1-1, with TRBD1 as a possible D gene (6 bases). The CDR3 covers 15 residues. Trimming took 5 bases from V and 3 from J, leaving 16 bases between them. The germline CDR1 and CDR2 sequences are SGHTA and FQGNSA.

The chain couples TRBV12-3 or TRBV12-4 to TRBJ2-7; 9 bases line up with TRBD1. The CDR3 sequence is 15 residues long. J gave up 7 bases and V 2 bases, and 9 bases lay outside the gene matches. CDR3 sequence: CASSLTGQGFREQYF. Here the CDR3 DNA reads TGTGCCAGCAGTTTAACCGGACAGGGGTTTAGAGAGCAGTACTTC.

Of note for this clonotype: Compared with germline, one end of the junction differs, possibly owing to a read error. The rearrangement joins TRBV20-1 to TRBJ2-7, with a possible D match to TRBD1 (6 bases). Germline values: CDR1 DFQATT, CDR2 SNEGSKA (reference sequence). The CDR3 is 13 amino acids. The CDR3: CSAIGTLSYEQCF. The CDR3 nucleotides read TGCAGTGCCATTGGGACACTCTCCTACGAGCAGTGCTTC.

This clonotype has at least ten counts. The gene calls are TRBV12-3 or TRBV12-4 and TRBJ1-5, with D hard to call. V lost 5 bases, J lost 5 bases, and 16 bases lay in between. This CDR3 spans 15 amino acids. The DNA for the CDR3 is TGTGCCAGCAGTCAAGACCCGGGAAGGGATCAGCCCCAGCATTTT. Protein sequence: CASSQDPGRDQPQHF.

This clonotype was seen at least ten times. The genes are TRBV13 and TRBJ1-6, with 7 bases fitting TRBD1. CDR3 length: 16 residues. V lost 0 bases to trimming and J lost 8 bases; unmatched junction nucleotides: 7. The germline gives CDR1 PRHDT, CDR2 FYEKMQ (reference sequence). In nucleotides, the CDR3 is TGTGCCAGCAGCTTAGGGGACAGGCCCAAGGATTCACCCCTCCACTTT. Amino acid sequence: CASSLGDRPKDSPLHF.